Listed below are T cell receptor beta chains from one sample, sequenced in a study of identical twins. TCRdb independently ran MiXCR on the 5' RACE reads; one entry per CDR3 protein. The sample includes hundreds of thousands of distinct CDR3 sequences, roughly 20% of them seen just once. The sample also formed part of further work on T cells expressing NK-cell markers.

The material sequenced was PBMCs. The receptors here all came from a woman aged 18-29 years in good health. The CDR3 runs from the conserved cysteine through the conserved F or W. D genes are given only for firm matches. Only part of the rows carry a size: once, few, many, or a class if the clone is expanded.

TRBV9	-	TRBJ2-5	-	TGTGCCAGCAGCGTCAGGGCAGTTGACGAGACCCAGTACTTC	CASSVRAVDETQYF
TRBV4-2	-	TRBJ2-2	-	TGTGCCAGCAGCCTAGCATGGGGGGCCGTCGGGGAGCTGTTTTTT	CASSLAWGAVGELFF
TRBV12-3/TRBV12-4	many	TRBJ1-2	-	TGTGCCAGCTGGTCCCAAGCCGGCTATGGCTACACCTTC	CASWSQAGYGYTF
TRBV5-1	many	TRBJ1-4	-	TGCGCCAGCAGCCTTCAGGGAATTAATGAAAAACTGTTTTTT	CASSLQGINEKLFF
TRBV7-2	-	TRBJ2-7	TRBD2	TGTGCCAGCAGCGTTGGCGGGAGATCCTACGAGCAGTACTTC	CASSVGGRSYEQYF
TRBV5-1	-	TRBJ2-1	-	TGCGCCAGCAGCCTCGGTAACCCGAAAAACAATGAGCAGTTCTTC	CASSLGNPKNNEQFF
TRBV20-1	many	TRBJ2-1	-	TGCAGTGCTAGAGATGGCTCGAGCTCCTACAATGAGCAGTTCTTC	CSARDGSSSYNEQFF
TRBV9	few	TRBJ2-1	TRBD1	TGTGCCAGCAGCTTATCTCGGAGGGACAGGGGGCGTCTTGAGCAGTTCTTC	CASSLSRRDRGRLEQFF
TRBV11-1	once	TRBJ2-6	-	TGTGCCAGCAGCTTAGCGCTGGGAGGGGGAATCTCTGGGGCCAACGTCCTGACTTTC	CASSLALGGGISGANVLTF
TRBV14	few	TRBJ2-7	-	TGTGCCAGCAGCCATCCGCCATACTCCTACGAGCAGTACTTC	CASSHPPYSYEQYF
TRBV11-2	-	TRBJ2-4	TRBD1	TGTGCCAGCAGGCAAGGGGGGACAGGGGCTTCCAAAAACATTCAGTACTTC	CASRQGGTGASKNIQYF
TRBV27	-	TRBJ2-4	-	TGTGCCAGCAGGTCTGCAGGTTCGAACATTCAGTACTTC	CASRSAGSNIQYF
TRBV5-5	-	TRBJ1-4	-	TGTGCCAGCAGAGGCTGCAGGGAAAAACTGTTTTTT	CASRGCREKLFF
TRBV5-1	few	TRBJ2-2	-	TGCGCCAGCGCCCGGACGGACACCGGGGAGCTGTTTTTT	CASARTDTGELFF
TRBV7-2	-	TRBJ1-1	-	TGTGCCAGCACCCTTATTCCGAACACTGAAGCTTTCTTT	CASTLIPNTEAFF
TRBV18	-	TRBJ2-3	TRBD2	TGTGCCAGCTCACCGGATCCAAGCGGGGGAGACGACTTT	CASSPDPSGGDDF
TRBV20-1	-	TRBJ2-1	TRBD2	TGCAGTGCTGGGTTGACTAGCCTTCCCTACAATGAGCAGTTCTTC	CSAGLTSLPYNEQFF
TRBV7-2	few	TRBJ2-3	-	TGTGCCAGCAGCTGGTCGGTGCTGGGGTCAGATACGCAGTATTTT	CASSWSVLGSDTQYF
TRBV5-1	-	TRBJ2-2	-	TGCGCCAGCAGCACCCAGGACGGGGCCGGCGGGGAGCTGTTTTTT	CASSTQDGAGGELFF
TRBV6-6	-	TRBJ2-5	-	TGTGCCAGCAGAGGGGTAGGGGAGACCCAGTACTTC	CASRGVGETQYF
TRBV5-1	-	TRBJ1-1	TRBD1	TGCGCCAGCAGCACCGGACAGGGTCTTCAGGACACTGAAGCTTTCTTT	CASSTGQGLQDTEAFF
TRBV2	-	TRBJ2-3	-	TGTGCCAGCAGTGAAGGGGAAGCGGCAAGAGTAGATACGCAGTATTTT	CASSEGEAARVDTQYF
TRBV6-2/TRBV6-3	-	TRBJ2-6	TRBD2	TGTGCCAGCAGTTACTCGACGGGCGGGGGGACCTCTGGGGCCAACGTCCTGACTTTC	CASSYSTGGGTSGANVLTF
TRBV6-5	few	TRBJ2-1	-	TGTGCCAGCAGTTATTGGGGCGGGAAGGGGAGCGATGAGCAGTTCTTC	CASSYWGGKGSDEQFF
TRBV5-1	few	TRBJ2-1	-	TGCGCCAGCCACAGGGCAAGCTCCTACAATGAGCAGTTCTTC	CASHRASSYNEQFF
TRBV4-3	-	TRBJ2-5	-	TGCGCCAGCAGCCAAGGGACAGGGAGGGTGGCGACCCAGTACTTC	CASSQGTGRVATQYF
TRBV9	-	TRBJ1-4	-	TGTGCCAGCAGCGTATCCCCCGGAACAGCTAATGAAAAACTGTTTTTT	CASSVSPGTANEKLFF
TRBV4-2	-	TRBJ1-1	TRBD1	TGTGCCAGCAGCCAAGATACACAGGGGATTAGGGACACTGAAGCTTTCTTT	CASSQDTQGIRDTEAFF
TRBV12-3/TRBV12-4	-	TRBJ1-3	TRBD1	TGTGCCAGCAGTTTAGGAGGACAGGGGGCCAACACCATATATTTT	CASSLGGQGANTIYF
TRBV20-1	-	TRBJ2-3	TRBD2	TGCAGTGCTAGAGACAGTGCGGGAGGACTAGATACGCAGTATTTT	CSARDSAGGLDTQYF
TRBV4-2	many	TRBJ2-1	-	TGTGCCAGCAGCCAAGATCCCGGACAGTACAATGAGCAGTTCTTC	CASSQDPGQYNEQFF
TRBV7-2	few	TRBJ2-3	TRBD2	TGTGCCAGCCAAGCGGGGGTAGTGGTCACAGATACGCAGTATTTT	CASQAGVVVTDTQYF
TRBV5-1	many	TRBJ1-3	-	TGCGCCAGCAGCTTTGACGGCTCTGGAAACACCATATATTTT	CASSFDGSGNTIYF
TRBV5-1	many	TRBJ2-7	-	TGTGCCAGCAGTCCTGAAGGCTACGAGCAGTACTTC	CASSPEGYEQYF
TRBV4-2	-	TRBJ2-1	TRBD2	TGTGCCAGCAGCCAACGTAGCGGGGGATTTCAAAATGAGCAGTTCTTC	CASSQRSGGFQNEQFF
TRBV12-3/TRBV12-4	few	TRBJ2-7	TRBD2	TGTGCCAGCAGTCCCAGGGCGGGGGACTACGAGCAGTACTTC	CASSPRAGDYEQYF
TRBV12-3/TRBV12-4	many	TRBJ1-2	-	TGTGCCAGCAGCCCCAAAGGGGGGAGGGCTAACTATGGCTACACCTTC	CASSPKGGRANYGYTF
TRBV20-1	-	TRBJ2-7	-	TGCAGTGCCGAGAAGGCACTCCTAAGACAGCTACCGTACCACGAGCAGTACTTC	CSAEKALLRQLPYHEQYF
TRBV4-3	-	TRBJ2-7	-	TGCGCCAGCAGCCAAGAGATAGGCAGGGGCTACGAGCAGTACTTC	CASSQEIGRGYEQYF
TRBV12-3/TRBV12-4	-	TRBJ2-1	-	TGTGCCAGCAACGACCCTTCGTACAATGAGCAGTTCTTC	CASNDPSYNEQFF